This TCR beta chain was identified in a study of response to subunit inactivated influenza vaccine. General study findings and limits: Authors suggested seasonal influenza vaccinations each recruit few new T cells.

Each CDR3 protein is one row after TCRdb ran MiXCR on the RT-PCR reads. The sample contains 650,000 to 800,000 distinct CDR3 sequences, approximately 18% of which appear only once. This clonotype was picked up many times. The target antigen is unknown. This CDR3 contains 14 residues. V gave up 9 bases and J gave up 6 bases, with 17 bases separating them. Germline values: CDR1 KGHDR, CDR2 SFDVKD. This specimen consisted of PBMCs from blood, obtained less than 6 days after vaccination. V and J are TRBV24-1 and TRBJ2-1; a weak D match, TRBD1 (6 bases). This clonotype was obtained from a man aged 50-59 years who received an inactivated influenza vaccine. CDR3: CATGRGGRGNEQFF. CDR3 DNA: TGTGCCACCGGTCGAGGGGGAAGGGGCAATGAGCAGTTCTTC.